These 19 T cell receptor beta chains were all obtained from the same sample, sequenced in a study of radiation and T cells in renal cell carcinoma. The assay was immunoSEQ multiplex PCR, and TCRdb's table has in-frame clones only and misses some. The sample lists roughly 130,000 clones; around nine tenths were seen once. As to time point: baseline pretreatment blood. Noted treatment: 15 Gy SBRT to primary tumor, nephrectomy 4 weeks later. The source was blood, collected from a patient whose treatment included radiotherapy and nephrectomy. The receptor set was obtained from a woman aged 45-65 years with renal cell carcinoma.

The chain uses TRBV18 and TRBJ1-2; D possibly corresponds to TRBD1 (5 bases). The length of the CDR3 is 16 residues. Trimming took 7 bases from V and 4 from J, leaving 22 bases between them. Per the germline V gene, CDR1 is KGHSH and CDR2 is LQKENI. The CDR3 DNA reads TGTGCCAGCTGCCTGACAGAGCCCCCGCGAGGCTATGGCTACACCTTC. This codes for CASCLTEPPRGYGYTF.

The chain couples TRBV6-1 to TRBJ1-5; D is unclear. CDR1 and CDR2 from the germline V gene are MNHNS and SASEGT. Trimming cost V 2 bases and J 0 bases, with 11 bases left between them. The CDR3 totals 16 residues. CDR3 in amino acids: CASSEFESDSNQPQHF. CDR3 bases: TGTGCCAGCAGTGAATTTGAGTCTGATAGCAATCAGCCCCAGCATTTT.

This chain uses TRBV4-1 with TRBJ2-2; unclear D gene. V was pared by 0 bases and J by 5 bases, with 13 bases between. Germline V lookup: CDR1 MGHRA, CDR2 YSYEKL. The CDR3 covers 16 residues. CDR3 loop: CASSQDFGLRTGELFF. CDR3 nucleotides: TGCGCCAGCAGCCAAGACTTTGGGCTGCGGACCGGGGAGCTGTTTTTT.

This chain joins TRBV6-5 and TRBJ2-1; weak D call: TRBD2 (5 bases). Germline lookup yields CDR1 MNHEY and CDR2 SVGAGI. The CDR3 runs to 12 residues. V was trimmed by 8 bases and J by 2 bases, leaving 7 bases between them. CDR3 sequence (DNA): TGTGCCAGCCGGGGAACCTACAATGAGCAGTTCTTC. This gives the protein CASRGTYNEQFF.

This sequence joins TRBV14 and TRBJ1-6, with a weak D call TRBD1 (5 bases). Trimming removed 4 bases at V and 10 bases at J, with 14 bases between. The CDR3 sequence is 14 residues long. The germline V gene encodes CDR1 SGHDN and CDR2 FVKESK. Here the CDR3 reads CASSPGTQTSPLHF. The CDR3, as DNA: TGTGCCAGCAGCCCTGGGACCCAGACGTCACCCCTCCACTTT. The complete variable domain, with remaining parts taken from reference TRBV14 and TRBJ1-6, reads EAGVTQFPSHSVIEKGQTVTLRCDPISGHDNLYWYRRVMGKEIKFLLHFVKESKQDESGMPNNRFLAERTGGTYSTLKVQPAELEDSGVYFCASSPGTQTSPLHFGNGTRLTVT.

This clone was seen more than once but under ten times. The chain links TRBV30 to TRBJ1-6; D gene unclear. This CDR3 has 15 amino acids. CDR1 and CDR2 from the germline V gene are GTSNPN and SVGIG (reference sequence). Trimming removed 8 bases at V and 0 bases at J, with 14 bases between. CDR3 loop: CATTWRGSYNSPLHF. DNA of the CDR3: TGTGCCACGACGTGGCGGGGCTCCTATAATTCACCCCTCCACTTT.

This clone showed up just a few times. Other DNA sequences within the sample encode an identical CDR3. The chain has TRBV4-3 and TRBJ1-1; no firm D call. The CDR3 spans 13 residues. The V end was cut by 1 base, the J end by 1 base, with 4 bases between. Germline V gives CDR1 LGHNA, CDR2 YSLEER. The CDR3 sequence: CASSQAGNTEAFF. The CDR3 DNA reads TGCGCCAGCAGCCAAGCCGGGAACACTGAAGCTTTCTTT.

The V call is TRBV6-5, the J call TRBJ2-5, with D possibly TRBD1 on 6 matching bases. The CDR3 has 13 amino acids. Germline CDR1 is MNHEY and CDR2 is SVGAGI. Trimming pared 5 bases from V and 2 bases from J, leaving 9 bases between. CDR3 nucleotides: TGTGCCAGCAGTACCGACAGGCAAGAGACCCAGTACTTC. Amino acid sequence: CASSTDRQETQYF.

The rearrangement uses TRBV5-6 and TRBJ2-2; TRBD2 agrees at 10 bases. The trim removed 2 bases at V and 3 bases at J, leaving 7 bases unmatched. CDR1 and CDR2 (germline): SGHDT, YYEEEE. The CDR3 is made up of 17 amino acids. The CDR3 DNA reads as TGTGCCAGCAGCTTAGCGGGGGGGACGGTGGACACCGGGGAGCTGTTTTTT. This sequence encodes CASSLAGGTVDTGELFF. The full variable domain, in which reference TRBV5-6 and TRBJ2-2 provide the parts outside the CDR3, is DAGVTQSPTHLIKTRGQQVTLRCSPKSGHDTVSWYQQALGQGPQFIFQYYEEEERQRGNFPDRFSGHQFPNYSSELNVNALLLGDSALYLCASSLAGGTVDTGELFFGEGSRLTVL.

The chain has TRBV5-1 and TRBJ2-3, with 9 bases that match TRBD1. Germline CDR1 is SGHRS and CDR2 is YFSETQ. Trimming removed 0 bases from V and 0 bases from J; junction bases left unmatched: 5. This CDR3 region has 17 residues. CDR3: CASSLGSGTGSTDTQYF. The CDR3 DNA is TGCGCCAGCAGCTTGGGGTCGGGGACAGGGAGCACAGATACGCAGTATTTT.

V gene TRBV11-1 combines with J gene TRBJ1-1, with D possibly matching TRBD1 (5 bases). The germline V gene encodes CDR1 SGHAT and CDR2 FQDESV (reference sequence). Trimming stripped 6 bases from V and 4 bases from J, with 12 bases between. The CDR3 sequence is 13 residues long. The CDR3 is CASRNWGGTEAFF. The CDR3, as DNA: TGTGCCAGCAGAAACTGGGGCGGCACTGAAGCTTTCTTT.

J is TRBJ1-4 and V is TRBV5-5, with D possibly matching TRBD1 (6 bases). V gave up 0 bases and J gave up 0 bases, with 15 bases separating them. Per the germline V gene, CDR1 is SGHKS and CDR2 is YYEKEE (reference sequence). The CDR3 extends over 18 amino acids. For the CDR3, the DNA is TGTGCCAGCAGCTTGGCCGGGGGGGCTGATGCAACTAATGAAAAACTGTTTTTT. It is translated as CASSLAGGADATNEKLFF.

This clone has a single count. The chain employs TRBV1 and TRBJ2-1; TRBD2, the table's D call, lacks a check against the DNA. TRBV1 is deemed a pseudogene. This CDR3 spans 20 amino acids. The CDR3 sequence is CTSSQNRLAGPIPVYNEQFF. Written as DNA, the CDR3 is TGCACCAGCAGCCAAAACCGACTAGCGGGACCGATACCTGTATACAATGAGCAGTTCTTC.

The chain links TRBV13 to TRBJ1-1; no clear D gene. Germline CDR1 is PRHDT and CDR2 is FYEKMQ (reference sequence). V was shortened by 4 bases and J by 4 bases, with 16 bases between the two germline ends. The CDR3 runs 15 residues. The DNA for the CDR3 is TGTGCCAGCAGCTCCTATCCAATAGCGGGCACTGAAGCTTTCTTT. Its translation is CASSSYPIAGTEAFF.

V usage is TRBV10-3 and J usage is TRBJ1-3; 7 bases line up with TRBD1. Trimming cost V 5 bases and J 0 bases; bases outside gene matches: 7. The CDR3 consists of 16 residues. Germline CDR1 and CDR2: ENHRY and SYGVKD. The CDR3 DNA reads TGTGCCATCAGTAGGGGGCAGGCTATCTCTGGAAACACCATATATTTT. It is translated as CAISRGQAISGNTIYF.

This chain connects TRBV13 to TRBJ2-5; weak D call: TRBD2 (6 bases). The CDR3 runs to 17 residues. The germline V gene has CDR1 PRHDT and CDR2 FYEKMQ (reference sequence). Trimming took off 2 bases at V and 0 bases at J, with 16 bases between the two ends. The CDR3 DNA reads TGTGCCAGCAGCTTAAGTTTGACTAGTGAGTACCAAGAGACCCAGTACTTC. Translation: CASSLSLTSEYQETQYF. Filled out from reference TRBV13 and TRBJ2-5, the complete variable domain reads AAGVIQSPRHLIKEKRETATLKCYPIPRHDTVYWYQQGPGQDPQFLISFYEKMQSDKGSIPDRFSAQQFSDYHSELNMSSLELGDSALYFCASSLSLTSEYQETQYFGPGTRLLVL.

The chain employs TRBV30 and TRBJ2-3; 13 bases align to TRBD2. CDR3 length: 17 residues. V lost 0 bases, J lost 5 bases, and 8 bases stayed unmatched. Germline loops: CDR1 GTSNPN, CDR2 SVGIG (reference sequence). Written as DNA, the CDR3 is TGTGCCTGGAGTGTCCCGACTAGCGGGGGGTTCTTAGATACGCAGTATTTT. Amino acids: CAWSVPTSGGFLDTQYF.

The rearrangement links TRBV5-1 to TRBJ1-1; 8 positions agree with TRBD1. This CDR3 has 13 residues. V lost 6 bases, J lost 4 bases, and 5 bases stayed unmatched. Germline V gene data show CDR1 as SGHRS and CDR2 as YFSETQ. CDR3 amino acids: CASNRGSGTEAFF. CDR3 DNA sequence: TGCGCCAGCAACAGGGGGTCTGGCACTGAAGCTTTCTTT. The variable domain in full, completed from reference TRBV5-1 and TRBJ1-1, reads KAGVTQTPRYLIKTRGQQVTLSCSPISGHRSVSWYQQTPGQGLQFLFEYFSETQRNKGNFPGRFSGRQFSNSRSEMNVSTLELGDSALYLCASNRGSGTEAFFGQGTRLTVV.

This clone was seen only once. The chain employs TRBV4-2 and TRBJ2-3; 8 bases are shared with TRBD2. Per germline, CDR1 LGHNA and CDR2 YNFKEQ. CDR3 length equals 17 residues. Losses at the gene ends were 0 bases for V and 0 bases for J; bases not matched to a gene: 5. The CDR3 spells CASSQEVGGASTDTQYF. DNA for the CDR3: TGTGCCAGCAGCCAAGAAGTCGGGGGGGCTAGCACAGATACGCAGTATTTT.